These 8 T cell receptor beta chains were sequenced from one sample in a study of OX40 agonist ivuxolimab in advanced cancers. Profiled with immunoSEQ multiplex PCR; TCRdb holds only in-frame clones, not every one. Counted here are under 85,000 clones, over 90% occurring once; the ten biggest clones make up about 6.4%. Sequencing used CD4+ or CD8+ T cells sorted from blood, obtained in a trial of the OX40 agonist ivuxolimab. The receptors derive from an adult with an advanced solid tumor such as melanoma, head and neck, liver or kidney cancer.

The gene calls are TRBV27 and TRBJ1-6, with D perhaps matching TRBD1 (6 bases). The V gene lost 4 bases and the J gene lost 4 bases, with 20 bases spanning the gap. Germline lookup yields CDR1 MNHEY and CDR2 SMNVEV (reference sequence). The CDR3 loop spans 18 amino acids. The CDR3 region has the DNA TGTGCCAGCAGTTCGTTACCAGGGGTCTCTCCTTATAATTCACCCCTCCACTTT. Its protein product is CASSSLPGVSPYNSPLHF.

The chain recombines TRBV5-6 with TRBJ2-7; maybe TRBD2 (6 bases). CDR1 is SGHDT and CDR2 is YYEEEE in the germline V gene. The V end lost 4 bases, the J end lost 4 bases, and 12 bases lay between the germline ends. This CDR3 is built from 13 residues. The CDR3 loop is CASSPGTWYEQYF. The CDR3 nucleotides are TGTGCCAGCAGCCCTGGGACTTGGTACGAGCAGTACTTC.

The gene calls are TRBV5-5 and TRBJ1-2; no clear D gene. V was pared by 3 bases and J by 4 bases, with 7 bases between. CDR3 size: 12 residues. CDR1 and CDR2 from the germline V gene are SGHKS and YYEKEE (reference sequence). CDR3 region: CASSSGVYGYTF. The CDR3 nucleotides are TGTGCCAGCAGCTCGGGAGTCTATGGCTACACCTTC.

V is TRBV21-1 and J is TRBJ2-5. TRBV21-1 is designated a pseudogene. The CDR3 is 14 amino acids. CDR3: CASSKRADQETQYF. In DNA form, the CDR3 reads TGTGCCAGCAGCAAAAGGGCAGACCAAGAGACCCAGTACTTC.

The chain links TRBV29-1 to TRBJ2-1; 7 bases line up with TRBD1. Germline V gene sequence: CDR1 SQVTM, CDR2 ANQGSEA. The CDR3 extends over 13 amino acids. After removal of 4 bases from V and 6 bases from J, the junction contained 6 bases not matched to a gene. The CDR3 sequence: CSVGGTESNEQFF. CDR3 DNA: TGCAGCGTTGGTGGGACAGAGAGCAATGAGCAGTTCTTC.

This chain uses TRBV7-3 with TRBJ2-3, with 11 bases fitting TRBD2. Per the germline V gene, CDR1 is SGHTA and CDR2 is FQGTGA. The ends lost 5 bases at V and 1 base at J; junction bases unmatched: 2. The CDR3 is made up of 15 amino acids. The DNA for the CDR3 is TGTGCCAGCAGCCAGGGACTAGCGGGCACAGATACGCAGTATTTT. Translation gives CASSQGLAGTDTQYF.

Only one count was recorded for this clone. The rearrangement uses TRBV10-3 and TRBJ2-1; TRBD2 might be the D (5 bases). CDR3 length: 18 residues. Germline lookup yields CDR1 ENHRY and CDR2 SYGVKD. The ends were cut back, 4 bases at V and 0 bases at J, with 19 bases in the middle. CDR3 coding DNA: TGTGCCATCAGTGGGTTTCGTGGGGAGTGGAGCTCCTACAATGAGCAGTTCTTC. Encoded protein: CAISGFRGEWSSYNEQFF.

A note on this clone: Other nucleotide sequences from this sample produce the same CDR3. The genes are TRBV2 and TRBJ2-7; TRBD1 is a possible D gene (6 bases). Between the trimmed V and J ends, which lost 9 bases and 4 bases, there was a span of 7 bases. Germline CDR1 and CDR2: SNHLY and FYNNEI. The CDR3 loop spans 10 amino acids. CDR3 nucleotides: TGTGCCAGTAGGGGGTACGAGCAGTACTTC. Translation gives CASRGYEQYF.